This TCR beta chain was documented in a study of cytomegalovirus exposure and HLA in healthy donors. Broader study findings: There was a cluster of highly shared sequence variants that was likely a sequencing artifact. Productive status was seen about 87% or about 30% of the time for most TCR beta V segments in an earlier analysis. TCR beta V- and J-gene trimming, according to a later analysis, was linked to a missense DCLRE1C variant.

The PCR ran on 60 Vbeta and 13 Jbeta primers. The repertoire was sequenced with immunoSEQ multiplex PCR; TCRdb's copy has only in-frame clones and lacks some. The table shows over 95,000 clones, with roughly 69% occurring only once. Germline V gene lookup returns CDR1 MNHNY and CDR2 SVGAGI (reference sequence). The CDR3 contains 16 residues. V shed 6 bases and J 4 bases; nucleotides not matched to a gene: 11. Details on this clone: What it recognizes is unknown.

The specimen was PBMCs. This sequence joins TRBV6-6 and TRBJ2-1; 8 bases fit TRBD1. This receptor was obtained from a human donor in good health. CDR3 coding DNA: TGTGCCAGCAGCTCACCCGGGACAGGCCCATACAATGAGCAGTTCTTC. Protein sequence: CASSSPGTGPYNEQFF.